This T cell receptor beta chain was profiled in a study of OX40 agonist ivuxolimab in advanced cancers. Across the study: At doses from 0.01 to 10 mg/kg, patients were given intravenous ivuxolimab every 2 weeks.

Some clones are missing from TCRdb's copy, which holds only in-frame ones; the method was immunoSEQ multiplex PCR. The profile shows approximately 24,000 clones, about four fifths of them singletons. Germline V gene sequence: CDR1 MNHEY, CDR2 SMNVEV (reference sequence). The CDR3 runs 14 residues. V gave up 6 bases and J gave up 1 base, with 12 bases separating them. This receptor was identified in an adult with an advanced solid tumor such as melanoma, head and neck, liver or kidney cancer. The starting material was CD4+ or CD8+ T cells sorted from blood, obtained in a trial of the OX40 agonist ivuxolimab. This chain joins TRBV27 and TRBJ1-2; D is uncertain. This CDR3 reads CASSPKTGNYGYTF. The CDR3 DNA follows: TGTGCCAGCAGCCCTAAGACGGGTAACTATGGCTACACCTTC.